The clone carrying this TCR beta chain was detected a few times. Its antigen is not known. Healthy Caucasians made up all donors. The data are from a study of identical twins. Notes on the study in general: Twin pairs had excess sharing that was weaker in beta out-of-frame sequences. Clonotypes of the beta chain that were abundant in cord blood carried fewer insertions (memory repertoires showed none).

TCRdb recomputed calls from the 5' RACE reads with MiXCR, one row per CDR3 protein. This repertoire shows hundreds of thousands of distinct CDR3 sequences, approximately 24% found once; its top ten account for around 3%. Germline lookup yields CDR1 SGDLS and CDR2 YYNGEE. V was clipped by 2 bases and J by 4 bases; unmatched bases: 4. The CDR3 runs 14 residues. These data also formed part of another study, on T cells expressing NK-cell markers.

Sequencing input: CD4+ T cells sorted from blood. The rearrangement uses TRBV9 and TRBJ1-1; 8 nucleotides align to TRBD1. This clonotype originated in a woman aged 18 to 35 in good health. CDR3 protein: CASSVAGGVTEAFF. CDR3 nucleotides: TGTGCCAGCAGCGTTGCAGGGGGCGTCACTGAAGCTTTCTTT.